This TCR beta chain was captured in a study of vaccination effects on CD4 cells after COVID-19. Profiling relied on immunoSEQ multiplex PCR, and the TCRdb table lists in-frame clones only, not all of them. The sample has about 45,000 clones; about three quarters are singletons. The CDR3 loop spans 13 amino acids. Germline V lookup: CDR1 MNHEY, CDR2 SVGAGI. Trimming stripped 6 bases from V and 5 bases from J, with 11 bases between. This clone rates as medium-sized. Its antigen is unidentified. Study-level findings and limits: Small numbers of convalescent patients limited the study. It also lacked early post-infection timepoints.

Antigen-specific CD4+ T cells were expanded (with viral peptide pools) by the ViraFEST assay ahead of sequencing. Culture proceeded for nine to ten days, and CD4+ T cells were then isolated. Between March and December 2020, the person had a SARS-CoV-2 infection that PCR confirmed. The receptor was isolated from a human donor who had a prior SARS-CoV-2 infection. The chain recombines TRBV6-5 with TRBJ1-5; maybe TRBD1 (6 bases). The specimen comprised CD4+ T cells from PBMCs cultured with a peptide pool, sampled before COVID-19 vaccination. CDR3 in amino acids: CASSADSHQPQHF. The CDR3 DNA is TGTGCCAGCAGCGCGGACAGCCATCAGCCCCAGCATTTT.